One TCR beta chain is described in this entry. This sample is drawn from a study of cytomegalovirus exposure and HLA in healthy donors. Primers for the PCR totalled 60 Vbeta and 13 Jbeta. Profiling relied on immunoSEQ multiplex PCR, and the TCRdb table lists in-frame clones only, not all of them. Of about 110,000 clones in the sample, 70% were seen once. Germline CDR1 and CDR2: MGHDK and SYGVNS. Deletions cut 1 base from V and 3 bases from J, with 14 bases between. The CDR3 covers 16 residues. Material for sequencing was PBMCs. The V gene is TRBV25-1, the J gene TRBJ2-3, with D maybe TRBD2 (7 bases). The receptor's source is a man aged 25-40 years in good health and CMV-seropositive. CDR3 protein: CASSELGRGPTDTQYF. As DNA, the CDR3 is TGTGCCAGCAGTGAATTGGGGCGGGGGCCTACAGATACGCAGTATTTT.